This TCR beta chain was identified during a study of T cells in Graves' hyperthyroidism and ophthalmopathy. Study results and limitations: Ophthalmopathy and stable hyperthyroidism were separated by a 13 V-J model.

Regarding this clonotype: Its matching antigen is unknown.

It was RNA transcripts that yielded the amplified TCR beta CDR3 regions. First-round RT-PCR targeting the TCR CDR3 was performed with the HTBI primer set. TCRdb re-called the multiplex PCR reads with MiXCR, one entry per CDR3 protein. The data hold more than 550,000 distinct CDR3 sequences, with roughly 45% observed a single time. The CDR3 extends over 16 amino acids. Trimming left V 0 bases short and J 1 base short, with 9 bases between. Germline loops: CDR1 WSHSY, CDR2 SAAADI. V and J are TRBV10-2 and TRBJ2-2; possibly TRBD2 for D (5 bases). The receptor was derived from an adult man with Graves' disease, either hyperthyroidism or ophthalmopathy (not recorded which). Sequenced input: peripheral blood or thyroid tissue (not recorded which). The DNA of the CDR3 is TGCGCCAGCAGTGAGTCTGCGGGCAGGAACACCGGGGAGCTGTTTTTT. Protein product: CASSESAGRNTGELFF.